The clone carrying this T cell receptor (beta chain) was counted a single time. Antigen: not known. This sample is part of a study of memory CD4+ T cells and cytomegalovirus serostatus. Study observations and caveats: Repertoires predicted CMV serostatus with median bootstrapped AUC of around 0.95.

The sort gate was single viable CD3+CD4+CD8-CD45RO+ cells for memory CD4+ T cells. The CDR3 totals 16 residues. Looked up from germline, CDR1 is MNHNY and CDR2 is SVGAGI (reference sequence). The V gene lost 2 bases and the J gene lost 8 bases, with 21 bases spanning the gap. Produced via immunoSEQ multiplex PCR; TCRdb's table is partial and in-frame only. This sample has about 80,000 clones, with roughly 80% found just once. The sequencing input was memory CD4+ T cells from blood. The chain employs TRBV6-6 and TRBJ1-2; a weak D match, TRBD1 (5 bases). The clonotype comes from an adult in good health and CMV-seronegative. Here the CDR3 DNA reads TGTGCCAGCAGTTACCCCTCCAGTAGGGCAGGGCGGGGCTACACCTTC. As protein: CASSYPSSRAGRGYTF.